This T cell receptor beta chain came from a study of T cells after yellow fever vaccination. Looking at the study overall: Fractions low in cell number were prepared with SMART-Seq v4 Ultra Low Input.

Germline CDR1 is SGDLS and CDR2 is YYNGEE. V lost 3 bases and J lost 3, with 12 bases in between. The CDR3 consists of 14 residues. TCRdb fed the 5' RACE reads into MiXCR, producing one record per CDR3 protein. The profile shows about 110,000 distinct CDR3 sequences, 7% to 8.5% of them singletons. This clonotype was seen repeatedly, ten times or more. Its antigen is still unknown. Overall study results and limits: Once the booster was given, most primary-vaccination clones reappeared, at about 97% for CD4 and over 85% for CD8. Peaking on day 5 versus 15, the secondary response was faster but weaker.

This rearrangement joins TRBV9 to TRBJ1-2, with a tentative D call TRBD1 (5 bases). This clonotype was sampled from a man aged 30 to 39 who received the YFV17D yellow fever vaccine. This sample comprised CD8+ T cells sorted from PBMCs, obtained 45 days after the yellow fever booster vaccination. In DNA form, the CDR3 reads TGTGCCAGCAGCGCCCCGGGGGGGTACTATGGCTACACCTTC. Translated, it gives CASSAPGGYYGYTF.